This T cell receptor (beta chain) was retrieved from a study of T cells after yellow fever vaccination. Study-wide results and caveats: Most clones from primary vaccination were detected again post-booster (96% CD4, about 85% CD8). A weaker secondary response peaked on day 5, the primary on day 15.

This clonotype has just a few counts. Antigen: not known. This CDR3 spans 11 amino acids. Trimming took off 4 bases at V and 6 bases at J, with 8 bases between the two ends. The germline V gene encodes CDR1 SGHRS and CDR2 YFSETQ. TCRdb re-analysed the 5' RACE reads in MiXCR, keeping a single row per CDR3 protein. This sample has about 550,000 distinct CDR3 sequences, with about 19% found just once. This TCR derives from a man under 40 who received the YFV17D yellow fever vaccine. The genes are TRBV5-1 and TRBJ2-7; the D is unclear. The source was PBMCs, collected 15 days after the yellow fever booster vaccination. The CDR3 coding sequence is TGCGCCAGCAGCGAGGACCGCGAGCAGTACTTC. Amino acids: CASSEDREQYF.